A single sample gave rise to the 25 T cell receptor beta chains below, sequenced in a study of PD-1 blockade in mismatch repair-deficient tumors. Sequenced by immunoSEQ multiplex PCR; TCRdb stores in-frame clones only, minus some. The data contain tens of thousands of clones, around 85% of them seen just once; the ten biggest clones take up under 3.5%. The input for sequencing was PBMCs, taken before pembrolizumab treatment. The receptors here all came from an adult with mismatch repair-deficient cancer.

This clone was recorded only once. This chain links TRBV5-4 with TRBJ2-1; 8 bases agree with TRBD1. The ends lost 2 bases at V and 5 bases at J; junction bases unmatched: 6. This CDR3 contains 15 residues. Germline assignment: CDR1 SGHNT and CDR2 YYREEE (reference sequence). DNA of the CDR3: TGTGCCAGCAGCTTATACCAGGGGGCCAACAATGAGCAGTTCTTC. This sequence encodes CASSLYQGANNEQFF.

The chain links TRBV7-9 to TRBJ2-2; D remains ambiguous. This CDR3 comprises 12 residues. Trimming pared 4 bases from V and 5 bases from J, leaving 5 bases between. Per the germline V gene, CDR1 is SEHNR and CDR2 is FQNEAQ (reference sequence). CDR3 loop: CASSSRTGELFF. The DNA of the CDR3 is TGTGCCAGCAGCTCCCGGACCGGGGAGCTGTTTTTT. The full variable domain, its missing parts supplied by reference TRBV7-9 and TRBJ2-2, is DTGVSQNPRHKITKRGQNVTFRCDPISEHNRLYWYRQTLGQGPEFLTYFQNEAQLEKSRLLSDRFSAERPKGSFSTLEIQRTEQGDSAMYLCASSSRTGELFFGEGSRLTVL.

V is TRBV10-3 and J is TRBJ2-1; D remains unclear. Trimming removed 0 bases from V and 6 bases from J, with 6 bases in between. This CDR3 region has 13 residues. Looked up from germline, CDR1 is ENHRY and CDR2 is SYGVKD. This chain's CDR3 is CAISESGSNEQFF. The CDR3 nucleotides are TGTGCCATCAGTGAGTCTGGCAGCAATGAGCAGTTCTTC.

This clone was counted only a few times. This chain links TRBV19 with TRBJ2-7, with D perhaps TRBD1 (5 bases). CDR3 size: 13 residues. With 5 bases removed from V and 7 bases from J, the gap between germline ends came to 15 bases. CDR1 is LNHDA and CDR2 is SQIVND in the germline V gene (reference sequence). CDR3 sequence: CASSFGRVWEQYF. The CDR3 coding sequence is TGTGCCAGTAGTTTCGGCAGGGTTTGGGAGCAGTACTTC.

V is TRBV4-2 and J is TRBJ2-1, with D possibly being TRBD1 (5 bases). Trimming took 4 bases from V and 2 from J, leaving 15 bases between them. The length of the CDR3 is 16 residues. Germline V gives CDR1 LGHNA, CDR2 YNFKEQ. DNA for the CDR3: TGTGCCAGCAGCCTTCAGAGTAGGGGCGCCTACAATGAGCAGTTCTTC. This codes for CASSLQSRGAYNEQFF.

V usage is TRBV14 and J usage is TRBJ2-7; no definite D call. CDR1 SGHDN and CDR2 FVKESK come from the germline V gene. V lost 5 bases and J 0 bases, leaving 14 bases between the germline ends. The CDR3 extends over 15 amino acids. The CDR3 reads CASSTWLGSSYEQYF. The CDR3 DNA is TGTGCCAGCAGCACCTGGCTGGGCTCCTCCTACGAGCAGTACTTC.

The chain couples TRBV18 to TRBJ2-1; 7 nucleotides align to TRBD2. Per the germline V gene, CDR1 is KGHSH and CDR2 is LQKENI. After removal of 3 bases from V and 8 bases from J, the junction contained 16 bases not matched to a gene. CDR3 size: 17 residues. The CDR3 coding sequence is TGTGCCAGCTCACCTCTGAGGGAGGGCCCCCCGGTGGATGAGCAGTTCTTC. As protein: CASSPLREGPPVDEQFF.

V is TRBV20-1 and J is TRBJ2-7; the match to TRBD2 covers 7 bases. The V segment lost 4 bases and the J segment 9 bases; nucleotides outside the gene matches: 6. CDR1 DFQATT and CDR2 SNEGSKA come from the germline V gene (reference sequence). This CDR3 spans 11 amino acids. CDR3 DNA sequence: TGCAGTGCTACCCGGGGAGGGTGGCAGTACTTC. It encodes CSATRGGWQYF.

This clone was recorded a few times. This CDR3 reads CASSPRWNTEAFF. CDR3 DNA: TGTGCCAGCAGCCCCAGATGGAACACTGAAGCTTTCTTT. The rearrangement uses TRBV28 and TRBJ1-1, with D unclear. This CDR3 has 13 residues. CDR1 is MDHEN and CDR2 is SYDVKM in the germline V gene. Trimming cost V 6 bases and J 1 base, with 9 bases left between them.

The rearrangement joins TRBV5-5 to TRBJ2-5; 11 bases match TRBD1. V lost 0 bases, J lost 4 bases, and 8 bases stayed unmatched. The CDR3 contains 17 residues. Germline V CDR1 and CDR2: SGHKS, YYEKEE (reference sequence). CDR3 nucleotide sequence: TGTGCCAGCAGCTTGGTTCTGGGACAGGGGGGATCAGAGACCCAGTACTTC. Translating it yields CASSLVLGQGGSETQYF.

The chain is built from TRBV5-1 and TRBJ2-7, with 10 positions matching TRBD2. The CDR3 is 16 amino acids. The germline V gene has CDR1 SGHRS and CDR2 YFSETQ. The V and J ends lost 0 bases and 6 bases, in that order; junction bases with no gene match: 9. The CDR3 here is CASSLVWLAGDSEQYF. The CDR3 nucleotides read TGCGCCAGCAGCTTGGTGTGGCTAGCGGGAGATTCCGAGCAGTACTTC.

Concerning this clone itself: A read error may produce the germline difference seen at one junction end. The V and J genes are TRBV7-7 and TRBJ2-2; maybe TRBD2 (6 bases). There are 15 residues in the CDR3. The germline CDR1 and CDR2 sequences are SSHAT and FNYEAQ (reference sequence). The CDR3 loop reads CASSPSGANTGELFF. The CDR3 region has the DNA TGTGCTAGCAGCCCCTCGGGGGCGAACACCGGGGAGCTGTTTTTT.

This chain links TRBV12-5 with TRBJ1-1; tentatively, D is TRBD1 (6 bases). The CDR3 has 14 amino acids. V gave up 3 bases and J gave up 0 bases, with 8 bases separating them. Looked up from germline, CDR1 is LGHNT and CDR2 is FRNRAP. CDR3 amino acids: CASGFRQVNTEAFF. CDR3 nucleotide sequence: TGTGCTAGTGGTTTTAGACAGGTGAACACTGAAGCTTTCTTT.

This chain connects TRBV5-1 to TRBJ1-3; 10 bases fit TRBD1. The length of the CDR3 is 18 residues. Looked up from germline, CDR1 is SGHRS and CDR2 is YFSETQ. V gave up 3 bases and J gave up 0 bases; unmatched junction bases: 9. The CDR3 sequence: CASSSRDRGVISGNTIYF. DNA of the CDR3: TGCGCCAGCAGCTCCCGGGACAGGGGCGTCATCTCTGGAAACACCATATATTTT.

The chain uses TRBV7-9 and TRBJ2-2; 7 bases fit TRBD1. This CDR3 has 16 residues. The ends lost 1 base at V and 2 bases at J; junction bases unmatched: 4. Germline loops: CDR1 SEHNR, CDR2 FQNEAQ (reference sequence). The CDR3 region is CASSLGGGANTGELFF. The CDR3 nucleotides read TGTGCCAGCAGCTTAGGAGGGGGCGCCAACACCGGGGAGCTGTTTTTT.

The chain uses TRBV15 and TRBJ1-2; 9 bases map to TRBD1. V shed 3 bases and J 5 bases; nucleotides not matched to a gene: 7. In germline, CDR1 is LNHNV, CDR2 YYDKDF (reference sequence). The length of the CDR3 is 15 residues. CDR3: CATSSNRGRSYGYTF. CDR3 in DNA: TGTGCCACCAGCAGTAACAGGGGGCGGTCGTATGGCTACACCTTC.

The V and J genes are TRBV2 and TRBJ2-7, with D unresolved. The CDR3 runs to 15 residues. Germline V lookup: CDR1 SNHLY, CDR2 FYNNEI. V dropped 7 bases and J dropped 2 bases, with 18 bases sitting between them. This CDR3 is CASKSPVSPPYEQYF. The CDR3 DNA reads as TGTGCCAGCAAATCTCCAGTTTCTCCCCCCTACGAGCAGTACTTC.

The rearrangement links TRBV5-1 to TRBJ2-2; 9 nucleotides align to TRBD1. CDR3 length equals 15 residues. CDR1 and CDR2 (germline): SGHRS, YFSETQ. The V and J ends lost 4 bases and 4 bases, in that order; junction bases with no gene match: 5. The CDR3 nucleotides are TGCGCCAGCAGCCGCACAGGGGGCGGCACCGGGGAGCTGTTTTTT. This codes for CASSRTGGGTGELFF.

As to this clone: The sample contains more than one DNA sequence encoding this CDR3. The chain couples TRBV7-9 to TRBJ2-3, with 9 bases lining up with TRBD2. Germline CDR1 is SEHNR and CDR2 is FQNEAQ (reference sequence). The CDR3 consists of 16 residues. V was clipped by 6 bases and J by 3 bases; unmatched bases: 10. CDR3 sequence: CASRKLAGASTDTQYF. DNA for the CDR3: TGTGCCAGCAGAAAACTAGCGGGCGCTAGTACAGATACGCAGTATTTT.

This clone appeared a single time. The genes are TRBV9 and TRBJ1-2; 8 bases fit TRBD1. CDR1 is SGDLS, CDR2 YYNGEE, per germline. The CDR3 has 15 amino acids. V was clipped by 3 bases and J by 2 bases; unmatched bases: 6. CDR3 residues: CASSARQGSNYGYTF. DNA of the CDR3: TGTGCCAGCAGCGCGAGACAGGGGAGCAACTATGGCTACACCTTC.

The V call is TRBV6-1, the J call TRBJ2-3, with 7 bases matching TRBD1. With 1 base clipped from V and 4 bases from J, the junction kept 2 bases outside the gene matches. This CDR3 has 14 residues. Germline values: CDR1 MNHNS, CDR2 SASEGT. The CDR3 is CASSEGQGADTQYF. Here the CDR3 DNA reads TGTGCCAGCAGTGAAGGACAGGGCGCAGATACGCAGTATTTT.

The genes are TRBV7-9 and TRBJ1-1; D ambiguous. CDR3 length equals 11 residues. Germline assignment: CDR1 SEHNR and CDR2 FQNEAQ (reference sequence). Between the trimmed V and J ends, which lost 2 bases and 8 bases, there was a span of 6 bases. The CDR3 reads CASSLTGEAFF. The CDR3 region has the DNA TGTGCCAGCAGCTTAACCGGGGAAGCTTTCTTT.

This chain connects TRBV7-3 to TRBJ2-2; 9 nucleotides line up with TRBD2. The trim removed 1 base at V and 4 bases at J, leaving 10 bases unmatched. The CDR3 runs 18 residues. CDR1 and CDR2 from the germline V gene are SGHTA and FQGTGA. In DNA form, the CDR3 reads TGTGCCAGCAGCTTAATAGGCGGCGGGAGGGAGGGCACCGGGGAGCTGTTTTTT. Amino acid sequence: CASSLIGGGREGTGELFF.

V is TRBV28 and J is TRBJ1-5; D not certain. With 11 bases removed from V and 6 bases from J, the gap between germline ends came to 17 bases. The CDR3 extends over 13 amino acids. CDR1 MDHEN and CDR2 SYDVKM come from the germline V gene. DNA of the CDR3: TGTGCCGGCCGAAAGAGGGCAGGTCAGCCCCAGCATTTT. Amino acids: CAGRKRAGQPQHF. Based on the CDR3 plus reference TRBV28 and TRBJ1-5, the full variable domain is DVKVTQSSRYLVKRTGEKVFLECVQDMDHENMFWYRQDPGLGLRLIYFSYDVKMKEKGDIPEGYSVSREKKERFSLILESASTNQTSMYLCAGRKRAGQPQHFGDGTRLSIL.

V and J are TRBV5-1 and TRBJ2-1; 9 nucleotides line up with TRBD1. V shed 4 bases, J shed 2 bases, and the junction held 7 bases outside the gene matches. CDR1 and CDR2 (germline): SGHRS, YFSETQ. This CDR3 has 16 residues. CDR3 sequence reads: CASSTQGATTYNEQFF. CDR3 nucleotide sequence: TGCGCCAGCAGCACACAGGGGGCCACCACCTACAATGAGCAGTTCTTC.